Following are 22 T cell receptor beta chains from one sample sequenced in a study of OX40 agonist ivuxolimab in advanced cancers. The protocol was immunoSEQ multiplex PCR, while the TCRdb copy is restricted to in-frame clones and leaves out a portion. The sample includes tens of thousands of clones, 81% of them seen just once. The sample was CD4+ or CD8+ T cells sorted from blood, taken in a trial of the OX40 agonist ivuxolimab. These TCRs come from an adult with an advanced solid tumor such as melanoma, head and neck, liver or kidney cancer.

This clone is a singleton in its sample. This chain's CDR3 is CATSRDRGTGELFF. The CDR3 DNA reads TGTGCCACCAGCAGAGATCGGGGTACCGGGGAGCTGTTTTTT. The V call is TRBV15, the J call TRBJ2-2, with D tentatively TRBD2 (5 bases). The CDR3 runs 14 residues. Germline V gene lookup returns CDR1 LNHNV and CDR2 YYDKDF (reference sequence). Trimming stripped 0 bases from V and 5 bases from J, with 7 bases between.

The chain joins TRBV7-9 to TRBJ2-7; 7 bases fit TRBD1. Unmatched junction bases numbered 9, after V lost 4 bases and J lost 3 bases. From germline, CDR1 is SEHNR and CDR2 FQNEAQ (reference sequence). This CDR3 region has 15 residues. The CDR3 reads CASSSSGTANYEQYF. For the CDR3, the DNA is TGTGCCAGCAGCTCATCCGGGACAGCAAACTACGAGCAGTACTTC.

This chain connects TRBV4-2 to TRBJ1-6; tentative D call: TRBD1 (5 bases). This CDR3 comprises 14 residues. Germline CDR1 reads LGHNA; CDR2 reads YNFKEQ. V was pared by 6 bases and J by 7 bases, with 13 bases between. CDR3 in amino acids: CASSPGTENSPLHF. The CDR3 DNA follows: TGTGCCAGCAGTCCCGGGACGGAAAATTCACCCCTCCACTTT.

CDR3 in amino acids: CASSLEVAGAHEQFF. CDR3 nucleotide sequence: TGTGCCAGCAGCCTAGAGGTCGCGGGAGCGCATGAGCAGTTCTTC. V and J are TRBV13 and TRBJ2-1; 7 nucleotides agree with TRBD2. Germline CDR1 is PRHDT and CDR2 is FYEKMQ (reference sequence). J lost 8 bases, V lost 5 bases, and 12 bases had no gene match. CDR3 length: 15 residues.

The chain carries TRBV28 and TRBJ2-3, with 8 positions matching TRBD2. V gave up 5 bases and J gave up 0 bases; unmatched junction bases: 10. CDR3 length: 17 amino acids. Germline-derived CDR1 and CDR2 are MDHEN and SYDVKM. The CDR3 loop reads CASSLESSGFSTDTQYF. The CDR3 DNA follows: TGTGCCAGCAGTCTGGAATCTAGCGGGTTTAGCACAGATACGCAGTATTTT.

V gene TRBV9 combines with J gene TRBJ2-1, with TRBD1 matching over 8 bases. Trimming removed 3 bases from V and 4 bases from J; junction bases left unmatched: 12. Germline lookup yields CDR1 SGDLS and CDR2 YYNGEE. There are 17 residues in the CDR3. This chain's CDR3 is CASSAPTGTGFYNEQFF. In DNA form, the CDR3 reads TGTGCCAGCAGCGCCCCTACCGGGACAGGCTTTTACAATGAGCAGTTCTTC.

The rearrangement links TRBV4-1 to TRBJ2-7; D may be TRBD2 (6 bases). Per germline, CDR1 MGHRA and CDR2 YSYEKL. This CDR3 is built from 15 residues. V was trimmed by 1 base and J by 1 base, leaving 11 bases between them. DNA for the CDR3: TGCGCCAGCAGCCAAGTTATAGCGGCATCCTACGAGCAGTACTTC. Protein: CASSQVIAASYEQYF.

The CDR3 DNA is TGTGCCTGGAGTGCCGGACTTCCCGCTGATACGCAGTATTTT. Protein product: CAWSAGLPADTQYF. The chain combines TRBV30 with TRBJ2-3; tentative D call: TRBD2 (5 bases). CDR3 length equals 14 residues. CDR1 and CDR2 from the germline V gene are GTSNPN and SVGIG (reference sequence). Deletions cut 1 base from V and 6 bases from J, with 14 bases between.

The V and J genes are TRBV6-8 and TRBJ2-1; no firm D call. Trimming shortened V by 3 bases and J by 6 bases, and 3 bases separated the two germline ends. Germline V gene sequence: CDR1 MNHGY, CDR2 SAAAGT. CDR3 size: 11 residues. CDR3 loop: CASSYPNEQFF. Here the CDR3 DNA reads TGTGCCAGCAGTTATCCCAATGAGCAGTTCTTC.

The gene calls are TRBV12-5 and TRBJ1-2; 8 nucleotides line up with TRBD1. Looked up from germline, CDR1 is LGHNT and CDR2 is FRNRAP. The V gene end was trimmed by 1 base and the J gene end by 8 bases; junction bases not matched to a gene: 6. The CDR3 covers 14 residues. CDR3 amino acids: CASGLETGVWGYTF. For the CDR3, the DNA is TGTGCTAGTGGTTTGGAGACAGGGGTATGGGGCTACACCTTC. Drawing the rest from reference TRBV12-5 and TRBJ1-2, the complete variable domain is DARVTQTPRHKVTEMGQEVTMRCQPILGHNTVFWYRQTMMQGLELLAYFRNRAPLDDSGMPKDRFSAEMPDATLATLKIQPSEPRDSAVYFCASGLETGVWGYTFGSGTRLTVV.

This sequence joins TRBV5-4 and TRBJ1-2; perhaps TRBD1 as D (5 bases). This CDR3 has 14 residues. V was clipped by 6 bases and J by 5 bases, with 17 bases between them. Germline V gene data show CDR1 as SGHNT and CDR2 as YYREEE (reference sequence). The CDR3 coding sequence is TGTGCCAGCACACAAGGTCAAGGGACTTATGGCTACACCTTC. Translation gives CASTQGQGTYGYTF.

The genes are TRBV10-1 and TRBJ2-3; maybe TRBD2 (6 bases). V was trimmed by 0 bases and J by 0 bases, leaving 13 bases between them. The CDR3 extends over 17 amino acids. CDR1 is WNHNN, CDR2 SYGVQD, per germline (reference sequence). The CDR3 nucleotides are TGCGCCAGCAGTGAGTCCACTAGCAGTTCTAGCACAGATACGCAGTATTTT. Protein: CASSESTSSSSTDTQYF.

The chain couples TRBV7-2 to TRBJ2-5; tentative D call: TRBD1 (6 bases). V shed 6 bases and J shed 1 base, with 12 bases lying between them. The CDR3 is 14 amino acids. Germline values: CDR1 SGHTA, CDR2 FQGNSA. CDR3: CASRQQGLQETQYF. The CDR3 nucleotides are TGTGCCAGCAGGCAACAGGGTCTCCAAGAGACCCAGTACTTC.

The V call is TRBV21-1, the J call TRBJ2-7. TRBV21-1 is reported as a pseudogene. This CDR3 has 12 amino acids. The CDR3, as DNA: TGTGCCCCGCCCTGGGGGTGGGGGGAGCAGTACTTC. It encodes CAPPWGWGEQYF.

The V and J genes are TRBV9 and TRBJ2-3; TRBD2 matches at 10 bases. V was pared by 4 bases and J by 3 bases, with 14 bases of the junction left unmatched. Per germline, CDR1 SGDLS and CDR2 YYNGEE. The CDR3 spans 18 residues. The CDR3 sequence is CASSSQPTGTSVTDTQYF. For the CDR3, the DNA is TGTGCCAGCAGCTCCCAACCGACCGGGACTAGCGTGACAGATACGCAGTATTTT. Filled out from reference TRBV9 and TRBJ2-3, the complete variable domain reads DSGVTQTPKHLITATGQRVTLRCSPRSGDLSVYWYQQSLDQGLQFLIQYYNGEERAKGNILERFSAQQFPDLHSELNLSSLELGDSALYFCASSSQPTGTSVTDTQYFGPGTRLTVL.

The table lists this clone with a few counts. The chain has TRBV11-2 and TRBJ2-7; unclear D gene. Per the germline V gene, CDR1 is SGHAT and CDR2 is FQNNGV. This CDR3 spans 13 amino acids. V lost 1 base and J lost 4, with 8 bases in between. CDR3 amino acids: CASSLGHAYEQYF. CDR3 sequence (DNA): TGTGCCAGCAGCTTAGGCCACGCTTACGAGCAGTACTTC.

The V gene is TRBV4-1, the J gene TRBJ1-5, with 7 nucleotides matching TRBD1. V dropped 0 bases and J dropped 6; count of bases not matched to a gene: 8. Germline V gives CDR1 MGHRA, CDR2 YSYEKL. The CDR3 has 16 residues. The CDR3 DNA reads as TGCGCCAGCAGCCAAGAGGGGGCAGGGGGGGTTCAGCCCCAGCATTTT. It is translated as CASSQEGAGGVQPQHF.

V and J are TRBV28 and TRBJ2-1, with D perhaps TRBD1 or TRBD2 (5 bases each). V dropped 2 bases and J dropped 1 base, with 9 bases sitting between them. CDR3 length equals 15 residues. Germline CDR1 is MDHEN and CDR2 is SYDVKM. CDR3 in amino acids: CASSLLGVSYNEQFF. Here the CDR3 DNA reads TGTGCCAGCAGTTTACTGGGGGTTTCCTACAATGAGCAGTTCTTC.

For this clone: Other DNA variants within this sample encode the same CDR3. The V gene is TRBV9, the J gene TRBJ2-2; no definite D call. Germline CDR1 reads SGDLS; CDR2 reads YYNGEE. Trimming took off 3 bases at V and 2 bases at J, with 2 bases between the two ends. The CDR3 has 12 amino acids. The CDR3 is CASSANTGELFF. CDR3 in DNA: TGTGCCAGCAGCGCAAACACCGGGGAGCTGTTTTTT.

The chain carries TRBV6-6 and TRBJ1-1; maybe TRBD1 (6 bases). With 5 bases removed from V and 8 bases from J, the gap between germline ends came to 21 bases. The CDR3 length is 15 residues. Germline values: CDR1 MNHNY, CDR2 SVGAGI (reference sequence). The CDR3 here is CASSLPLGQKHEAFF. The CDR3, as DNA: TGTGCCAGCAGTCTCCCCCTCGGACAGAAACACGAAGCTTTCTTT.

The chain recombines TRBV6-1 with TRBJ1-2; D gene unclear. V gave up 2 bases and J gave up 3 bases, with 7 bases separating them. The length of the CDR3 is 13 residues. Germline assignment: CDR1 MNHNS and CDR2 SASEGT. Written as DNA, the CDR3 is TGTGCCAGCAGTGAAACGAGGGACTATGGCTACACCTTC. Its translation: CASSETRDYGYTF.

A note on this clone: Relative to the germline gene, one junction end is altered; a read error may explain this. The CDR3 sequence: CASSIDLGTYEQCF. The DNA of the CDR3 is TGTGCCAGTAGTATAGATTTGGGGACTTACGAGCAGTGCTTC. This chain joins TRBV19 and TRBJ2-7; the D gene is possibly TRBD2 (6 bases). The CDR3 is 14 amino acids. The germline V gene encodes CDR1 LNHDA and CDR2 SQIVND (reference sequence). The entire variable domain, with the rest obtained from reference TRBV19 and TRBJ2-7, is as follows: DGGITQSPKYLFRKEGQNVTLSCEQNLNHDAMYWYRQDPGQGLRLIYYSQIVNDFQKGDIAEGYSVSREKKESFPLTVTSAQKNPTAFYLCASSIDLGTYEQCFGPGTRLTVT.